This T cell receptor (beta chain) was captured by sequencing in a study of T cells in localized non-small cell lung cancer. The V end lost 6 bases, the J end lost 1 base, and 11 bases lay between the germline ends. Germline loops: CDR1 MGHDK, CDR2 SYGVNS. There are 14 residues in the CDR3. Comments on this clone: Its antigen remains unknown.

This table comes from immunoSEQ multiplex PCR, and its TCRdb copy is limited to in-frame clones, with some not included. Of more than 15,000 clones in the sample, approximately 90% were seen once. Study-level results: Across samples, adjacent lung featured a median around 57 of the top 100 tumor clones. Uninvolved adjacent lung had higher T cell clonality than tumor and all other tissues.

The rearrangement joins TRBV25-1 to TRBJ2-3; D might be TRBD2 (5 bases). The receptor was isolated from a female donor over 55 with stage III squamous cell lung carcinoma. The sequencing used peripheral blood, collected before any cancer treatment. CDR3 amino acids: CASSIKAGTDTQYF. DNA of the CDR3: TGTGCCAGCAGCATCAAAGCGGGCACAGATACGCAGTATTTT.